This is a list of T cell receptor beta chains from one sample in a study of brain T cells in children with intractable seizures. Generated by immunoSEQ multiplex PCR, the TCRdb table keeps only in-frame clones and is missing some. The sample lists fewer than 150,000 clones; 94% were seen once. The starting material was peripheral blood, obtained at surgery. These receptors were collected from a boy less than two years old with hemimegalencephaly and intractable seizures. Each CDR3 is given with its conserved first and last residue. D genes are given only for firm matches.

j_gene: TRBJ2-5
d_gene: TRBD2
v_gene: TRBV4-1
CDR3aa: CASSLLLAGAQETQYF
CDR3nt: TGCGCCAGCAGCCTCCTGCTAGCGGGAGCGCAAGAGACCCAGTACTTC

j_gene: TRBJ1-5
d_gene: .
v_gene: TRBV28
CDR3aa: CASSPHPGNQPQHF
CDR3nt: TGTGCCAGCAGTCCCCACCCGGGAAATCAGCCCCAGCATTTT

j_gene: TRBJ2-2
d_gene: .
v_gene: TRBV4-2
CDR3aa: CASSQGGTTGELFF
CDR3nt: TGTGCCAGCAGCCAAGGAGGAACGACCGGGGAGCTGTTTTTT

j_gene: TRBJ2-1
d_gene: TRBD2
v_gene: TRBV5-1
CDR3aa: CASSAPPGLVNDNEQFF
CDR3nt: TGCGCCAGCAGCGCACCCCCGGGACTAGTGAATGATAATGAGCAGTTCTTC

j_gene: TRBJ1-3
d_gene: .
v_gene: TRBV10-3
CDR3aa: CAISEMRGTGNTIYF
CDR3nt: TGTGCCATCAGTGAGATGAGGGGTACTGGAAACACCATATATTTT

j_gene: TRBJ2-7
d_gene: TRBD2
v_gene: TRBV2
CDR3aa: CASTRLVAGYEQYF
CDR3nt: TGTGCCAGCACCAGACTAGTAGCGGGCTACGAGCAGTACTTC

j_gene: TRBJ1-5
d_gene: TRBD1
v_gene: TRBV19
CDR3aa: CASWDRGQPQHF
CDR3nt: TGTGCCAGCTGGGACAGGGGTCAGCCCCAGCATTTT

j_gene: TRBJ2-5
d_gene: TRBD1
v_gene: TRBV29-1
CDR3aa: CSVTKTGWETQYF
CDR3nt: TGCAGCGTTACCAAGACAGGGTGGGAGACCCAGTACTTC

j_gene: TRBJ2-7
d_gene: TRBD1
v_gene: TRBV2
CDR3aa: CASSGQGIGSYEQYF
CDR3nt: TGTGCCAGCAGCGGACAGGGAATAGGCTCCTACGAGCAGTACTTC

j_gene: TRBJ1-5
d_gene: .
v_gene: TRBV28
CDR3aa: CASSFEGFVLNQPQHF
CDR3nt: TGTGCCAGCAGTTTCGAGGGTTTTGTTCTTAATCAGCCCCAGCATTTT

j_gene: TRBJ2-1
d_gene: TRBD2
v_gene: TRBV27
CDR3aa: CASSSGGGAYNEQFF
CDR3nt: TGTGCCAGCAGCTCGGGAGGGGGAGCCTACAATGAGCAGTTCTTC

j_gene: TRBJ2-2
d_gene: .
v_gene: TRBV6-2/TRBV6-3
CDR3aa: CASSYVAWGTGELFF
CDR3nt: TGTGCCAGCAGTTATGTGGCCTGGGGAACCGGGGAGCTGTTTTTT